One T cell receptor (beta chain) is described in this entry. In the authors' methods: Amplifying reference gene primers gave estimates of nucleated cell counts. The table came from immunoSEQ multiplex PCR; TCRdb's copy has only in-frame clones and leaves some out. That table furnishes V, J and clone size, whereas the DNA furnished D and trimming. The repertoire holds 80,000 to 100,000 clones, with 87% as singletons. These data belong to a study of blood T cell repertoires in COVID-19. Study-level information: T cells, B-cell-depleted T cells, or PBMCs supplied cDNA or gDNA.

V was clipped by 5 bases and J by 3 bases; unmatched bases: 8. CDR3 length equals 15 residues. The germline V gene has CDR1 SGHTA and CDR2 FQGTGA. This TCR was recovered from a man in his 70s with acute or convalescent COVID-19. Sequencing was carried out using peripheral blood. This rearrangement joins TRBV7-3 to TRBJ1-2; TRBD1 matches 8 bases. CDR3 sequence (DNA): TGTGCCAGCAGCGTGGGACAGGATGGCGACTATGGCTACACCTTC. This codes for CASSVGQDGDYGYTF.